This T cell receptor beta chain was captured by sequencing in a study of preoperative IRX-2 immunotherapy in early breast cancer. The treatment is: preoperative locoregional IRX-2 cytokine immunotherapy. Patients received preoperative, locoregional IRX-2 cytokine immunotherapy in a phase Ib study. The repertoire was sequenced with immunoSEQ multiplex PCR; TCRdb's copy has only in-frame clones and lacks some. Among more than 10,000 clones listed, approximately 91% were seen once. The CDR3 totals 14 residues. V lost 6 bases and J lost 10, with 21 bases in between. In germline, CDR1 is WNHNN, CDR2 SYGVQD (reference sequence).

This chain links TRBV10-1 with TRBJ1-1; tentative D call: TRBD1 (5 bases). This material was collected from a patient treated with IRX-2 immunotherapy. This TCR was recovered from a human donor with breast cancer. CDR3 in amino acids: CASSPQGSRGGAFF. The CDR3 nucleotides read TGCGCCAGCAGCCCTCAGGGAAGTCGCGGAGGAGCTTTCTTT.